One sample yielded the 5 T cell receptor beta chains listed below, sequenced in a study of cytomegalovirus exposure and HLA in healthy donors. Primers included in the PCR were 60 Vbeta and 13 Jbeta primers. The data were produced by immunoSEQ multiplex PCR, yet TCRdb's version contains in-frame clones alone and is incomplete. The table has 160,000 or so clones, over 70% seen once. The sequenced material came from PBMCs. These receptors came from a woman aged 45-65 years in good health and CMV-seronegative.

CDR3: CASSLNVGQSYEQYF. In DNA form, the CDR3 reads TGTGCCAGCAGCCTAAACGTTGGACAATCCTACGAGCAGTACTTC. This chain connects TRBV9 to TRBJ2-7, with a possible D match to TRBD1 (5 bases). CDR1 is SGDLS, CDR2 YYNGEE, per germline. V lost 4 bases and J 1 base, leaving 15 bases between the germline ends. The length of the CDR3 is 15 residues.

This clone was observed a few times. The rearrangement joins TRBV20-1 to TRBJ1-2, with unresolved D. Trimming removed 3 bases at V and 4 bases at J, with 6 bases between. This CDR3 region has 11 residues. Germline-derived CDR1 and CDR2 are DFQATT and SNEGSKA (reference sequence). The CDR3 region has the DNA TGCAGTGCTAGGGGCAGCTATGGCTACACCTTC. This translates into CSARGSYGYTF.

The V call is TRBV15, the J call TRBJ2-5; perhaps TRBD2 as D (6 bases). CDR3 length: 14 amino acids. V was trimmed by 5 bases and J by 3 bases, leaving 13 bases between them. Germline CDR1 LNHNV, CDR2 YYDKDF (reference sequence). The DNA of the CDR3 is TGTGCCACCAGCGGCGGGACTCTAAAAGAGACCCAGTACTTC. Translating it yields CATSGGTLKETQYF. Full variable domain (rest looked up from reference TRBV15 and TRBJ2-5): DAMVIQNPRYQVTQFGKPVTLSCSQTLNHNVMYWYQQKSSQAPKLLFHYYDKDFNNEADTPDNFQSRRPNTSFCFLDIRSPGLGDTAMYLCATSGGTLKETQYFGPGTRLLVL.

This clone turned up a few times. J is TRBJ2-3 and V is TRBV11-3; D is perhaps TRBD1 (5 bases). Trimming pared 2 bases from V and 2 bases from J, leaving 8 bases between. The V gene's germline CDR1 is SGHNT and CDR2 YENEEA. The CDR3 runs to 14 residues. DNA for the CDR3: TGTGCCAGCAGCTTAACAGGAAACACAGATACGCAGTATTTT. Amino acid sequence: CASSLTGNTDTQYF.

The chain links TRBV5-1 to TRBJ1-1; 9 nucleotides agree with TRBD1. Germline V lookup: CDR1 SGHRS, CDR2 YFSETQ. The J segment lost 0 bases and the V segment lost 4 bases, leaving 7 bases of the junction unmatched. This CDR3 has 16 residues. CDR3 in DNA: TGCGCCAGCAGCATATCACAGGGGGCTATGAACACTGAAGCTTTCTTT. It yields the protein CASSISQGAMNTEAFF.